The 30 T cell receptor beta chains listed next were all sequenced from one sample in a study of sequential checkpoint blockade in melanoma. As for treatment: randomized to nivolumab then ipilimumab (arm A) or the reverse (arm B). The table came from immunoSEQ multiplex PCR; TCRdb's copy has only in-frame clones and leaves some out. The repertoire holds roughly 11,000 clones, with around 73% as singletons. The specimen comprised CD8+ T cells sorted from blood (inferred from file names), sampled from a patient given nivolumab and ipilimumab in sequence. Source of these receptors: a human donor with melanoma.

This chain joins TRBV11-2 and TRBJ2-7; TRBD1 aligns across 9 bases. CDR1 SGHAT and CDR2 FQNNGV come from the germline V gene. V lost 4 bases to trimming and J lost 1 base; unmatched junction nucleotides: 2. CDR3 length: 14 amino acids. CDR3 residues: CASSSGQGSYEQYF. The DNA for the CDR3 is TGTGCCAGCAGCTCGGGACAGGGTTCCTACGAGCAGTACTTC.

This clone has a single count. The chain joins TRBV7-6 to TRBJ2-5; the D gene is possibly TRBD2 (5 bases). This CDR3 is 14 amino acids long. Deletions cut 5 bases from V and 0 bases from J, with 10 bases between. Germline CDR1 reads SGHVS; CDR2 reads FNYEAQ. The CDR3 DNA is TGTGCCAGCAGCCTTTCGGACTACCAAGAGACCCAGTACTTC. It yields the protein CASSLSDYQETQYF.

This clone was seen more than once but under ten times. V usage is TRBV10-3 and J usage is TRBJ2-7; TRBD1 aligns across 8 bases. The CDR3 covers 12 residues. The germline gives CDR1 ENHRY, CDR2 SYGVKD. Trimming at V came to 6 bases and at J to 2 bases, leaving 0 bases not matched to a gene. CDR3 residues: CAIRDRAYEQYF. The CDR3 DNA follows: TGTGCCATCAGGGACAGGGCCTACGAGCAGTACTTC.

The V gene is TRBV19, the J gene TRBJ2-1; 11 bases are a match to TRBD2. Germline-derived CDR1 and CDR2 are LNHDA and SQIVND (reference sequence). This CDR3 is built from 17 residues. V gave up 7 bases and J gave up 0 bases; unmatched junction bases: 8. The CDR3 loop reads CASTGVAGGSSYNEQFF. The CDR3 DNA sequence: TGTGCCAGTACTGGAGTAGCGGGAGGGAGCTCCTACAATGAGCAGTTCTTC.

This chain uses TRBV5-1 with TRBJ1-2, with 10 bases that match TRBD1. The V segment lost 4 bases and the J segment 4 bases; nucleotides outside the gene matches: 10. There are 16 residues in the CDR3. Per the germline V gene, CDR1 is SGHRS and CDR2 is YFSETQ. CDR3 DNA sequence: TGCGCCAGCAGCGCACGGGACAGGGGCGGTGGCTATGGCTACACCTTC. It specifies CASSARDRGGGYGYTF. Full variable domain (rest looked up from reference TRBV5-1 and TRBJ1-2): KAGVTQTPRYLIKTRGQQVTLSCSPISGHRSVSWYQQTPGQGLQFLFEYFSETQRNKGNFPGRFSGRQFSNSRSEMNVSTLELGDSALYLCASSARDRGGGYGYTFGSGTRLTVV.

In DNA, the CDR3 is TGCGCCAGCAGCCAAGATGGCGGGGGATCAGTAGATACGCAGTATTTT. The encoded protein is CASSQDGGGSVDTQYF. J is TRBJ2-3 and V is TRBV4-3; 7 nucleotides align to TRBD2. Per the germline V gene, CDR1 is LGHNA and CDR2 is YSLEER. The CDR3 extends over 16 amino acids. V was clipped by 0 bases and J by 5 bases; unmatched bases: 8.

The J gene is TRBJ2-7, the V gene TRBV9; TRBD1 matches at 8 bases. This CDR3 region has 14 residues. Per germline, CDR1 SGDLS and CDR2 YYNGEE. The junction had 3 bases not matched to a gene; V was cut back by 0 bases and J by 4 bases. CDR3 nucleotides: TGTGCCAGCAGCGTAGTTGACAGGGGTTACGAGCAGTACTTC. Translation: CASSVVDRGYEQYF.

J is TRBJ2-3 and V is TRBV7-8, with TRBD1 identical over 7 bases. The germline gives CDR1 SGHVS, CDR2 FQNEAQ. V lost 5 bases and J lost 2; bases outside the gene matches: 7. The CDR3 runs to 15 residues. The chain's CDR3 is CASSQGVGDTDTQYF. The CDR3 bases are TGTGCCAGCAGCCAGGGGGTAGGAGACACAGATACGCAGTATTTT. Together with reference TRBV7-8 and TRBJ2-3, the CDR3 gives the full variable domain: GAGVSQSPRYKVAKRGQDVALRCDPISGHVSLFWYQQALGQGPEFLTYFQNEAQLDKSGLPSDRFFAERPEGSVSTLKIQRTQQEDSAVYLCASSQGVGDTDTQYFGPGTRLTVL.

The CDR3 sequence is CATSARLASSYNEQFF. CDR3 sequence (DNA): TGTGCCACCAGCGCCCGACTAGCGAGCTCCTACAATGAGCAGTTCTTC. This rearrangement joins TRBV15 to TRBJ2-1, with 8 bases matching TRBD2. The CDR3 runs 16 residues. Germline V gives CDR1 LNHNV, CDR2 YYDKDF (reference sequence). V shed 5 bases, J shed 0 bases, and the junction held 6 bases outside the gene matches.

The V and J genes are TRBV4-1 and TRBJ2-1, with 10 bases aligning to TRBD2. Trimming removed 2 bases from V and 3 bases from J; junction bases left unmatched: 4. Germline V CDR1 and CDR2: MGHRA, YSYEKL. This CDR3 spans 16 amino acids. CDR3 sequence reads: CASSQTAGGNYNEQFF. The CDR3 coding sequence is TGCGCCAGCAGCCAAACAGCGGGAGGGAACTACAATGAGCAGTTCTTC.

V gene TRBV5-8 combines with J gene TRBJ1-5; D might be TRBD1 (6 bases). This CDR3 is 17 amino acids long. Germline V gene sequence: CDR1 SGHTS, CDR2 YDEGEE. V was clipped by 6 bases and J by 4 bases, with 23 bases between them. The CDR3 spells CASTDPRSRGGNQPQHF. The CDR3 bases are TGTGCCAGCACCGACCCCAGGTCCAGGGGTGGAAATCAGCCCCAGCATTTT.

The genes are TRBV7-9 and TRBJ2-1; D remains ambiguous. This CDR3 spans 12 amino acids. The germline gives CDR1 SEHNR, CDR2 FQNEAQ (reference sequence). V lost 1 base, J lost 9 bases, and 7 bases lay in between. The DNA for the CDR3 is TGTGCCAGCAGCTTAGGCACAGTTGAGCAGTTCTTC. This encodes CASSLGTVEQFF.

On this clone itself: One end of the junction does not line up with germline, which may come from a read error. The rearrangement links TRBV4-1 to TRBJ2-7; a weak D match, TRBD2 (5 bases). Germline assignment: CDR1 MGHRA and CDR2 YSYEKL. This CDR3 is built from 16 residues. In nucleotides, the CDR3 is TGTGCCAGCAGCCCGACTGCTGGGCTAGCCCGCGACGAGCAGTACTTC. It codes for CASSPTAGLARDEQYF.

The chain links TRBV7-6 to TRBJ1-3, with D maybe TRBD1 (5 bases). V was shortened by 5 bases and J by 0 bases, with 14 bases between the two germline ends. The CDR3 loop spans 16 amino acids. The germline CDR1 and CDR2 sequences are SGHVS and FNYEAQ. CDR3 loop: CASSPAGGISGNTIYF. CDR3 in DNA: TGTGCCAGCAGCCCGGCGGGGGGAATCTCTGGAAACACCATATATTTT.

This rearrangement joins TRBV19 to TRBJ2-7; unclear D gene. Trimming removed 1 base from V and 5 bases from J, with 9 bases in between. The V gene's germline CDR1 is LNHDA and CDR2 SQIVND (reference sequence). This CDR3 contains 13 residues. The CDR3 is CASSIGGNNEQYF. The DNA for the CDR3 is TGTGCCAGTAGTATAGGAGGAAATAACGAGCAGTACTTC.

The chain is built from TRBV6-5 and TRBJ1-1; 9 nucleotides match TRBD1. The CDR3 is made up of 13 amino acids. CDR1 and CDR2 (germline): MNHEY, SVGAGI. V was pared by 5 bases and J by 6 bases, with 4 bases of the junction left unmatched. The CDR3 DNA sequence: TGTGCCAGCAGTGGGACAGGGTGGGCTGAAGCTTTCTTT. It is translated as CASSGTGWAEAFF.

V is TRBV6-1 and J is TRBJ1-4; D unresolved. V was trimmed by 3 bases and J by 0 bases, leaving 17 bases between them. The germline CDR1 and CDR2 sequences are MNHNS and SASEGT. The CDR3 contains 18 residues. The CDR3 coding sequence is TGTGCCAGCAGTGATCGTCTAGTTTGGAGTGCAACTAATGAAAAACTGTTTTTT. It is translated as CASSDRLVWSATNEKLFF.

CDR3 region: CASSLVTDTQYF. The CDR3 DNA sequence: TGTGCCAGCTCACTCGTCACAGATACGCAGTATTTT. The chain uses TRBV18 and TRBJ2-3; D gene ambiguous. Trimming pared 4 bases from V and 2 bases from J, leaving 4 bases between. Germline assignment: CDR1 KGHSH and CDR2 LQKENI. The CDR3 totals 12 residues.

The rearrangement links TRBV2 to TRBJ2-7; the D is unclear. Trimming took off 7 bases at V and 6 bases at J, with 7 bases between the two ends. Germline values: CDR1 SNHLY, CDR2 FYNNEI. The CDR3 has 10 amino acids. CDR3 nucleotide sequence: TGTGCCAGCACGACAACCGAGCAGTACTTC. It translates to CASTTTEQYF.

The rearrangement joins TRBV27 to TRBJ2-5, with D perhaps matching TRBD2 (6 bases). V lost 2 bases to trimming and J lost 2 bases, with 9 bases between them. This CDR3 region has 14 residues. The germline CDR1 and CDR2 sequences are MNHEY and SMNVEV (reference sequence). CDR3 nucleotide sequence: TGTGCCAGCAGTTTAGGGGCGGGACAAGAGACCCAGTACTTC. The encoded protein is CASSLGAGQETQYF.

This clone was seen a handful of times. V is TRBV11-2 and J is TRBJ2-7; D perhaps matches TRBD1 (6 bases). The CDR3 runs to 13 residues. V dropped 5 bases and J dropped 2 bases, with 10 bases sitting between them. The germline gives CDR1 SGHAT, CDR2 FQNNGV. Here the CDR3 DNA reads TGTGCCAGCAGCCCCAGGGGTCCCTACGAGCAGTACTTC. Residues: CASSPRGPYEQYF. Full variable domain (missing parts from reference TRBV11-2 and TRBJ2-7): EAGVAQSPRYKIIEKRQSVAFWCNPISGHATLYWYQQILGQGPKLLIQFQNNGVVDDSQLPKDRFSAERLKGVDSTLKIQPAKLEDSAVYLCASSPRGPYEQYFGPGTRLTVT.

The chain joins TRBV7-2 to TRBJ1-1; D is possibly TRBD1 (6 bases). The V and J ends lost 1 base and 5 bases respectively, with 8 bases between them. Germline V CDR1 and CDR2: SGHTA, FQGNSA. This CDR3 contains 13 residues. This CDR3 reads CASSLEQGTEAFF. The CDR3 region has the DNA TGTGCCAGCAGCTTAGAGCAGGGGACTGAAGCTTTCTTT.

V is TRBV27 and J is TRBJ2-3; the D gene is possibly TRBD1 (6 bases). The CDR3 is 15 amino acids. The ends were cut back, 7 bases at V and 1 base at J, with 15 bases in the middle. Germline V gene lookup returns CDR1 MNHEY and CDR2 SMNVEV (reference sequence). The CDR3 loop reads CASTQGTAGTDTQYF. The CDR3 DNA is TGTGCCAGCACCCAGGGGACGGCGGGCACAGATACGCAGTATTTT.

There are a few counts of this clone. This sequence joins TRBV5-1 and TRBJ2-1; D may be TRBD1 (5 bases). This CDR3 is built from 13 residues. Trimming shortened V by 0 bases and J by 7 bases, and 8 bases separated the two germline ends. Germline lookup yields CDR1 SGHRS and CDR2 YFSETQ. CDR3 region: CASSLVRQNEQFF. The CDR3 DNA is TGCGCCAGCAGCTTGGTCAGACAGAATGAGCAGTTCTTC.

The chain combines TRBV5-4 with TRBJ2-1; the D is unclear. CDR1 and CDR2 (germline): SGHNT, YYREEE (reference sequence). This CDR3 has 13 residues. Trimming cost V 4 bases and J 11 bases, with 16 bases left between them. CDR3 coding DNA: TGTGCCAGCAGCACGGGTAGCCAGTCGAAGCAGTTCTTC. Protein: CASSTGSQSKQFF.

The rearrangement uses TRBV5-1 and TRBJ2-3; D may be TRBD1 (6 bases). The CDR3 is 15 amino acids. Germline CDR1 SGHRS, CDR2 YFSETQ. Trimming pared 7 bases from V and 0 bases from J, leaving 15 bases between. This CDR3 is CASQGPAASTDTQYF. CDR3 in DNA: TGCGCCAGCCAGGGGCCAGCGGCTAGCACAGATACGCAGTATTTT. The full variable domain, rest sourced from reference TRBV5-1 and TRBJ2-3, is KAGVTQTPRYLIKTRGQQVTLSCSPISGHRSVSWYQQTPGQGLQFLFEYFSETQRNKGNFPGRFSGRQFSNSRSEMNVSTLELGDSALYLCASQGPAASTDTQYFGPGTRLTVL.

The chain recombines TRBV4-1 with TRBJ2-1, with 11 bases matching TRBD1. J gave up 7 bases and V 4 bases, and 6 bases lay outside the gene matches. Germline V gives CDR1 MGHRA, CDR2 YSYEKL. This CDR3 contains 15 residues. In DNA form, the CDR3 reads TGCGCCAGCAGCCCGGGGACAGGGGGGGAGAATGAGCAGTTCTTC. It codes for CASSPGTGGENEQFF.

The chain combines TRBV4-1 with TRBJ2-5; 9 positions agree with TRBD1. The J call could be wrong; TRBJ2-7 is a better fit for the DNA end. Germline-derived CDR1 and CDR2 are MGHRA and YSYEKL. The CDR3 is 15 residues long. The CDR3 DNA reads TGCGCCAGCAGCCAAGCGGGACAGGGAACCTACGAGCAGTACTTC. Encoded protein: CASSQAGQGTYEQYF.

This clone showed up just a few times. V is TRBV4-2 and J is TRBJ2-3; possible D gene TRBD1, 5 bases. V gave up 0 bases and J gave up 5 bases, with 9 bases separating them. Per the germline V gene, CDR1 is LGHNA and CDR2 is YNFKEQ. This CDR3 comprises 14 residues. CDR3 coding DNA: TGTGCCAGCAGCCAAGAGCAGGGCGGAGATACGCAGTATTTT. Encoded protein: CASSQEQGGDTQYF.

This sequence joins TRBV5-6 and TRBJ2-5; 7 nucleotides align to TRBD2. The J call may be wrong; the DNA end is better matched by TRBJ2-7. This CDR3 is built from 15 residues. Germline CDR1 and CDR2: SGHDT and YYEEEE. CDR3 loop: CASSLWGGLAYEQYF. CDR3 DNA: TGTGCCAGCAGCTTGTGGGGGGGATTGGCCTACGAGCAGTACTTC.